The 25 T cell receptor beta chains below all came from one sample that was sequenced in a study of shared clonotypes between healthy human individuals. Sequenced by immunoSEQ multiplex PCR; TCRdb stores in-frame clones only, minus some. The table shows fewer than 1.8 million clones, with approximately 98.5% occurring only once. Sequenced sample: naive CD4+ T cells sorted from blood. Subset meaning: CD45RA+ positively selected. These receptor sequences come from a man aged 30 to 39 in good health.

This chain's CDR3 is CASSLAVTGAMNTEAFF. CDR3 nucleotides: TGCGCCAGCAGCTTGGCCGTGACAGGGGCCATGAACACTGAAGCTTTCTTT. The rearrangement links TRBV5-1 to TRBJ1-1; 8 nucleotides line up with TRBD1. V gave up 0 bases and J gave up 0 bases; unmatched junction bases: 7. Germline V gene lookup returns CDR1 SGHRS and CDR2 YFSETQ. The CDR3 contains 17 residues.

The chain couples TRBV5-4 to TRBJ1-5; D not certain. The ends were cut back, 0 bases at V and 6 bases at J, with 13 bases in the middle. Germline CDR1 reads SGHNT; CDR2 reads YYREEE (reference sequence). The CDR3 is 15 residues long. CDR3 protein: CASSLAGGTAQPQHF. The DNA for the CDR3 is TGTGCCAGCAGCTTGGCTGGCGGTACGGCTCAGCCCCAGCATTTT.

This rearrangement joins TRBV28 to TRBJ2-3; tentatively, D is TRBD1 (6 bases). The germline V gene has CDR1 MDHEN and CDR2 SYDVKM. CDR3 length equals 13 residues. V was trimmed by 6 bases and J by 6 bases, leaving 13 bases between them. The CDR3 bases are TGTGCCAGCAGCCCAGGACAGAGGGATACGCAGTATTTT. Protein sequence: CASSPGQRDTQYF.

The chain joins TRBV7-3 to TRBJ2-7; 9 bases agree with TRBD1. Germline loops: CDR1 SGHTA, CDR2 FQGTGA. The CDR3 contains 14 residues. The V and J ends lost 1 base and 6 bases, in that order; junction bases with no gene match: 4. The CDR3, as DNA: TGTGCCAGCAGCTTAAATCCGACAGGGGGCGAGCAGTACTTC. Its translation is CASSLNPTGGEQYF. The complete variable domain, with remaining parts taken from reference TRBV7-3 and TRBJ2-7, reads GAGVSQTPSNKVTEKGKYVELRCDPISGHTALYWYRQSLGQGPEFLIYFQGTGAADDSGLPNDRFFAVRPEGSVSTLKIQRTERGDSAVYLCASSLNPTGGEQYFGPGTRLTVT.

The chain recombines TRBV7-9 with TRBJ1-2; TRBD1 aligns across 8 bases. Per the germline V gene, CDR1 is SEHNR and CDR2 is FQNEAQ (reference sequence). Trimming took 1 base from V and 8 from J; bases not matched to a gene: 15. This CDR3 has 17 residues. The CDR3 DNA follows: TGTGCCAGCAGCTTAGGTCCCGGGACAGGTGGTGAATGGGGCTACACCTTC. This sequence encodes CASSLGPGTGGEWGYTF.

This clone was recorded only once. The gene calls are TRBV7-8 and TRBJ2-5, with 10 positions matching TRBD2. Per the germline V gene, CDR1 is SGHVS and CDR2 is FQNEAQ. This CDR3 spans 16 amino acids. With 4 bases clipped from V and 1 base from J, the junction kept 6 bases outside the gene matches. The CDR3 coding sequence is TGTGCCAGCAGCTCCGGGACTAGCGTCCTCCAAGAGACCCAGTACTTC. Amino acid sequence: CASSSGTSVLQETQYF.

V is TRBV4-1 and J is TRBJ2-3, with 12 bases identical to TRBD2. This CDR3 is 15 amino acids long. J gave up 0 bases and V 6 bases, and 1 base lay outside the gene matches. In germline, CDR1 is MGHRA, CDR2 YSYEKL. The CDR3 sequence is CASRGLAGSTDTQYF. DNA of the CDR3: TGCGCCAGCAGAGGACTAGCGGGAAGCACAGATACGCAGTATTTT.

The V call is TRBV18, the J call TRBJ2-7, with 8 bases that match TRBD1. CDR1 KGHSH and CDR2 LQKENI come from the germline V gene. The CDR3 totals 13 residues. With V trimmed by 3 bases and J by 5 bases, 3 bases remained unmatched. CDR3 protein: CASSPDRVHEQYF. In nucleotides, the CDR3 is TGTGCCAGCTCACCGGACAGGGTACACGAGCAGTACTTC.

This sequence joins TRBV28 and TRBJ2-1; the match to TRBD2 covers 9 bases. Germline loops: CDR1 MDHEN, CDR2 SYDVKM. Trimming took 7 bases from V and 6 from J; bases not matched to a gene: 16. This CDR3 is 17 amino acids long. The CDR3 reads CASKGKASGNHFNEQFF. CDR3 in DNA: TGTGCCAGCAAAGGAAAGGCTAGCGGGAACCATTTCAATGAGCAGTTCTTC. Looking up the rest from reference TRBV28 and TRBJ2-1 gives the full variable domain: DVKVTQSSRYLVKRTGEKVFLECVQDMDHENMFWYRQDPGLGLRLIYFSYDVKMKEKGDIPEGYSVSREKKERFSLILESASTNQTSMYLCASKGKASGNHFNEQFFGPGTRLTVL.

The V call is TRBV7-9, the J call TRBJ2-3; D gene unclear. CDR3 length: 18 residues. Trimming removed 1 base at V and 0 bases at J, with 17 bases between. Germline values: CDR1 SEHNR, CDR2 FQNEAQ (reference sequence). In DNA, the CDR3 is TGTGCCAGCAGCTTAGGTCTCCTCGGCCGAGCTAGCACAGATACGCAGTATTTT. This sequence encodes CASSLGLLGRASTDTQYF.

The chain carries TRBV19 and TRBJ1-2; a weak D match, TRBD1 (5 bases). There are 14 residues in the CDR3. CDR1 is LNHDA, CDR2 SQIVND, per germline (reference sequence). Trimming left V 3 bases short and J 4 bases short, with 12 bases between. The CDR3 DNA is TGTGCCAGTAGTATCACAGGAGGGGTCTATGGCTACACCTTC. The encoded protein is CASSITGGVYGYTF.

The V gene is TRBV18, the J gene TRBJ1-4; D is ambiguous. The CDR3 has 13 amino acids. Germline V gene sequence: CDR1 KGHSH, CDR2 LQKENI. Deletions cut 3 bases from V and 5 bases from J, with 7 bases between. The CDR3 spells CASSPWGNEKLFF. CDR3 sequence (DNA): TGTGCCAGCTCACCCTGGGGAAATGAAAAACTGTTTTTT.

This chain uses TRBV18 with TRBJ2-1, with a weak D call TRBD1 (6 bases). Deletions cut 2 bases from V and 6 bases from J, with 8 bases between. Germline V gene data show CDR1 as KGHSH and CDR2 as LQKENI. The CDR3 covers 13 residues. The CDR3 DNA reads as TGTGCCAGCTCACCAAACAGGGTCAATGAGCAGTTCTTC. It specifies CASSPNRVNEQFF. The whole variable domain, remainder taken from reference TRBV18 and TRBJ2-1, is NAGVMQNPRHLVRRRGQEARLRCSPMKGHSHVYWYRQLPEEGLKFMVYLQKENIIDESGMPKERFSAEFPKEGPSILRIQQVVRGDSAAYFCASSPNRVNEQFFGPGTRLTVL.

Written as DNA, the CDR3 is TGCGCCAGCAGCGTAGGGTCTAGCACAGATACGCAGTATTTT. Translating gives CASSVGSSTDTQYF. The chain is built from TRBV5-1 and TRBJ2-3, with D unclear. V lost 4 bases and J 0 bases, leaving 9 bases between the germline ends. This CDR3 spans 14 amino acids. Germline CDR1 SGHRS, CDR2 YFSETQ. Filled out from reference TRBV5-1 and TRBJ2-3, the complete variable domain reads KAGVTQTPRYLIKTRGQQVTLSCSPISGHRSVSWYQQTPGQGLQFLFEYFSETQRNKGNFPGRFSGRQFSNSRSEMNVSTLELGDSALYLCASSVGSSTDTQYFGPGTRLTVL.

The rearrangement links TRBV5-1 to TRBJ2-1; 10 bases fit TRBD2. This CDR3 spans 13 amino acids. V shed 1 base, J shed 10 bases, and the junction held 2 bases outside the gene matches. Germline loops: CDR1 SGHRS, CDR2 YFSETQ. The CDR3, as DNA: TGCGCCAGCAGCTTGACTAGCGGGATCGAGCAGTTCTTC. Amino acid sequence: CASSLTSGIEQFF.

The chain joins TRBV28 to TRBJ1-5; D is undetermined. CDR1 and CDR2 (germline): MDHEN, SYDVKM. Trimming removed 4 bases at V and 9 bases at J, with 19 bases between. The CDR3 has 15 residues. Here the CDR3 DNA reads TGTGCCAGCAGTTCCCCGTTAGGCCAATATCGGCCCCAGCATTTT. Protein product: CASSSPLGQYRPQHF.

The rearrangement uses TRBV4-2 and TRBJ2-7; TRBD2 matches at 9 bases. CDR1 is LGHNA and CDR2 is YNFKEQ in the germline V gene. J lost 3 bases, V lost 0 bases, and 3 bases had no gene match. CDR3 length: 15 amino acids. CDR3 bases: TGTGCCAGCAGCCAAGAGTCGCGGGAGGGCTACGAGCAGTACTTC. Translating gives CASSQESREGYEQYF.

J is TRBJ1-5 and V is TRBV5-1; D is possibly TRBD1 (5 bases). Between the trimmed V and J ends, which lost 2 bases and 6 bases, there was a span of 12 bases. This CDR3 comprises 14 residues. Germline V lookup: CDR1 SGHRS, CDR2 YFSETQ. CDR3: CASSFTDGGQPQHF. The CDR3 bases are TGCGCCAGCAGCTTTACCGACGGGGGTCAGCCCCAGCATTTT.

This chain links TRBV27 with TRBJ1-5; no firm D call. CDR1 and CDR2 from the germline V gene are MNHEY and SMNVEV (reference sequence). This CDR3 has 13 amino acids. Trimming pared 2 bases from V and 2 bases from J, leaving 4 bases between. The CDR3 spells CASSLVGNQPQHF. The CDR3 DNA follows: TGTGCCAGCAGTTTAGTGGGCAATCAGCCCCAGCATTTT.

The chain employs TRBV21-1 and TRBJ1-3; TRBD1, the D gene given by the table, was not confirmed from the DNA. TRBV21-1 is deemed a pseudogene. CDR3 size: 14 residues. The CDR3, as DNA: TGTGCCAGCAGCAAACGGACAACAGGAAACACCATATATTTT. This sequence encodes CASSKRTTGNTIYF.

The chain uses TRBV28 and TRBJ2-7; TRBD1 might be the D (5 bases). V was trimmed by 5 bases and J by 0 bases, leaving 17 bases between them. The CDR3 is made up of 16 amino acids. Germline assignment: CDR1 MDHEN and CDR2 SYDVKM. CDR3 nucleotide sequence: TGTGCCAGCAGTCGTACAGACAGATTCCACTCCTACGAGCAGTACTTC. Its translation: CASSRTDRFHSYEQYF.

The chain is built from TRBV7-9 and TRBJ1-2; perhaps TRBD1 as D (5 bases). The CDR3 spans 14 residues. The V end lost 2 bases, the J end lost 2 bases, and 9 bases lay between the germline ends. Germline lookup yields CDR1 SEHNR and CDR2 FQNEAQ (reference sequence). The CDR3 DNA sequence: TGTGCCAGCAGCTTACTTGACAGAAACTATGGCTACACCTTC. This sequence encodes CASSLLDRNYGYTF.

The count of this clone is one. The rearrangement joins TRBV18 to TRBJ1-1; D possibly corresponds to TRBD1 (5 bases). The germline gives CDR1 KGHSH, CDR2 LQKENI. V lost 3 bases, J lost 2 bases, and 19 bases lay in between. This CDR3 has 17 residues. The CDR3 nucleotides read TGTGCCAGCTCACCGTGGGACTCCCTGGGGGTAAACACTGAAGCTTTCTTT. It yields the protein CASSPWDSLGVNTEAFF. Full variable domain (rest looked up from reference TRBV18 and TRBJ1-1): NAGVMQNPRHLVRRRGQEARLRCSPMKGHSHVYWYRQLPEEGLKFMVYLQKENIIDESGMPKERFSAEFPKEGPSILRIQQVVRGDSAAYFCASSPWDSLGVNTEAFFGQGTRLTVV.

The chain is built from TRBV28 and TRBJ2-2; TRBD2 is a possible D gene (5 bases). CDR3 length equals 13 residues. Trimming removed 3 bases from V and 6 bases from J, with 8 bases in between. Germline CDR1 MDHEN, CDR2 SYDVKM. The CDR3 region is CASSLDSPGELFF. CDR3 sequence (DNA): TGTGCCAGCAGTTTGGACTCCCCCGGGGAGCTGTTTTTT.

V and J are TRBV2 and TRBJ2-7; weak D call: TRBD1 (6 bases). This CDR3 has 14 residues. Germline values: CDR1 SNHLY, CDR2 FYNNEI. The V gene lost 8 bases and the J gene lost 2 bases, with 16 bases spanning the gap. The CDR3 sequence is CASPPPGATYEQYF. The CDR3, as DNA: TGTGCCAGCCCACCTCCAGGGGCCACCTACGAGCAGTACTTC.